This T cell receptor beta chain was sequenced in a study of persistence of HIV-infected CD4 T cells. Study overall: Multiple blood draws of up to roughly 200 mL, except two donors with single leukapheresis.

The CDR3 is 14 amino acids. The germline CDR1 and CDR2 sequences are SGHTA and FQGNSA. Trimming removed 5 bases at V and 4 bases at J, with 14 bases between. The table lists this clone with a count of one. Its target is unknown. The libraries were made with immunoSEQ version 4 in survey mode. Template was genomic DNA at roughly 9.6 ng/uL, with up to about 1 ug used per sample. Assay: immunoSEQ multiplex PCR; the TCRdb copy retains only in-frame clones and omits some. Of over 25,000 clones listed, about four fifths were seen once; the top ten hold roughly 0.9%. Lysates of CMV-infected fibroblasts at roughly 10 ug/mL stimulated these cells. Memory cells lacking CD40L and CD69 with high CD45RO were sorted. Donors had undetectable plasma HIV-1 RNA, under 50 copies/mL, for 4+ years.

The input for sequencing was CD4+ T cells sorted from PBMCs after roughly 18-hour stimulation, taken from a patient who received antiretroviral therapy. The chain recombines TRBV7-2 with TRBJ2-5; D perhaps matches TRBD2 (5 bases). The sequence came from an adult man with HIV who was CMV-seropositive. The CDR3 sequence: CASSPDFRGETQYF. In nucleotides, the CDR3 is TGTGCCAGCAGCCCGGACTTCAGAGGAGAGACCCAGTACTTC.